These 2 T cell receptor beta chains were sequenced from one sample in a study of CXCR3-negative and CXCR3-positive naive CD8 T cells. cDNA libraries for TRB were generated by 5' RACE incorporating UMI labels. One entry per CDR3 protein, without DNA, is what TCRdb gives after re-calling the 5' RACE reads. The sample's table shows 6,500 to 7,000 distinct CDR3 sequences. Material for sequencing was naive CXCR3- CD8+ T cells from blood. Stated subset: CD45RO-CCR7+CD27+CD95- naive CD8+ T cells lacking CXCR3 (TNR3-). These receptors were collected from a human donor in good health. Some clones in this sample may be carry-over from other donors' samples.

The gene calls are TRBV29-1 and TRBJ2-7; lacking DNA, the TRBD1 call made by TCRdb goes unchecked. There are 13 residues in the CDR3. Germline V gene sequence: CDR1 SQVTM, CDR2 ANQGSEA. The CDR3 region is CSVEGDRPYEQYF.

The CDR3 region is CSATGLAEFSSYNEQFF. The chain is built from TRBV20-1 and TRBJ2-1; lacking DNA, the TRBD2 call made by TCRdb goes unchecked. Looked up from germline, CDR1 is DFQATT and CDR2 is SNEGSKA (reference sequence). The CDR3 totals 17 residues.